This T cell receptor beta chain was profiled in a study of cytomegalovirus exposure and HLA in healthy donors. Concerning this clone itself: Its antigen is unknown.

Points from the study as a whole: Researchers catalogued 164 TCR beta chains as cytomegalovirus-associated. Later findings reportedly placed an Asian-associated ancestry cluster below the approximately 650-donor mean for N-insertions. V- and J-gene trimming of TCR beta was linked (in a later analysis) to a missense DCLRE1C variant.

60 Vbeta and 13 Jbeta primers were used in PCR. Data came from immunoSEQ multiplex PCR; TCRdb stores just in-frame clones and leaves some out. Of under 150,000 clones in the sample, 75% to 80% were seen once. The CDR3 length is 15 residues. The V segment lost 3 bases and the J segment 7 bases; nucleotides outside the gene matches: 7. Germline CDR1 SGHDT, CDR2 YYEEEE. The receptor was isolated from a woman between 50 and 59 years old in good health and CMV-seronegative. The sample taken for sequencing was PBMCs. V is TRBV5-6 and J is TRBJ2-1; TRBD1 agrees at 10 bases. The CDR3 coding sequence is TGTGCCAGCAGCTCCTGGGACAGGGGAGAAAATGAGCAGTTCTTC. This translates into CASSSWDRGENEQFF.